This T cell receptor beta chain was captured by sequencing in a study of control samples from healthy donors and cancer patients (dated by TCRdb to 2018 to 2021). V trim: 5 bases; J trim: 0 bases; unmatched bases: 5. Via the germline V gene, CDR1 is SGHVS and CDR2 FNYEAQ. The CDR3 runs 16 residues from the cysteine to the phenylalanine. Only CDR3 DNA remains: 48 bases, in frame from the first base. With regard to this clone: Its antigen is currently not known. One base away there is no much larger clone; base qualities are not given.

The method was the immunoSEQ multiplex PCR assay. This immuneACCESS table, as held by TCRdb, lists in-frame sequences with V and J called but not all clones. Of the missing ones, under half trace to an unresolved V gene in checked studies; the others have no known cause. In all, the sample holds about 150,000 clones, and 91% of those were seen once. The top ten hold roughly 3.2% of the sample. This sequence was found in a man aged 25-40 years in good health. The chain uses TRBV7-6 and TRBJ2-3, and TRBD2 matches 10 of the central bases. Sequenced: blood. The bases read TGTGCCAGCAGCCCGGATAGCGGGGGGAGCACAGATACGCAGTATTTT. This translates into CASSPDSGGSTDTQYF.